This T cell receptor beta chain was profiled in a study of T cell changes during pregnancy in multiple sclerosis. Method: immunoSEQ multiplex PCR; TCRdb's copy keeps in-frame clones and lacks some. The sample yields 45,000 to 60,000 clones, around 92% seen once. Germline V gene sequence: CDR1 MRHNA, CDR2 SNTAGT. The CDR3 totals 14 residues. The ends lost 5 bases at V and 5 bases at J; junction bases unmatched: 6. The TCR was taken from a female donor in good health, enrolled as a control in a pregnancy study. V usage is TRBV6-4 and J usage is TRBJ1-2; 9 nucleotides agree with TRBD1. Material: peripheral blood, obtained after pregnancy. The CDR3 DNA reads TGTGCCAGCAGTCCTTCCGGGACAGGGTATGGCTACACCTTC. Translation: CASSPSGTGYGYTF.